Below, 20 T cell receptor beta chains from the same sample are listed, as sequenced in a study of blood T cell repertoires in COVID-19 (dated by TCRdb to about 2020). Library preparation used the immunoSEQ multiplex PCR assay. Here the immuneACCESS table is served through TCRdb, limited to in-frame sequences with V and J called. Missing clones are a known gap in these copies; in checked studies unresolved V genes cover under half, and the rest lacks a known reason. Across this sample there are more than 65,000 clones, with around 80% seen only once. The ten largest clones capture more than 5% of the sample. The sample comprised peripheral blood. The receptors originated from a man between 60 and 75 years old with active or convalescent COVID-19.

This clone was counted only a few times. The chain recombines TRBV5-8 with TRBJ1-1; 8 bases are a match to TRBD1. The germline V gene encodes CDR1 SGHTS and CDR2 YDEGEE. V lost 0 bases and J lost 7; bases outside the gene matches: 8. The CDR3 runs to 15 residues. CDR3 in DNA: TGTGCCAGCAGCTTGGGGGCAGGGGGCGATAATGAAGCTTTCTTT. Its protein is CASSLGAGGDNEAFF.

This chain joins TRBV7-9 and TRBJ1-6, with D possibly matching TRBD1 (6 bases). This CDR3 region has 19 residues. Germline loops: CDR1 SEHNR, CDR2 FQNEAQ (reference sequence). V lost 1 base to trimming and J lost 0 bases, with 16 bases between them. The CDR3 DNA follows: TGTGCCAGCAGCTTAGTTGGACAGATATCAAGCTCCTATAATTCACCCCTCCACTTT. This encodes CASSLVGQISSSYNSPLHF.

J is TRBJ1-5 and V is TRBV27; TRBD1 matches 9 bases. Germline V gene sequence: CDR1 MNHEY, CDR2 SMNVEV (reference sequence). The CDR3 is 15 amino acids. The V segment lost 5 bases and the J segment 3 bases; nucleotides outside the gene matches: 5. The CDR3 loop is CASSPGTGFNQPQHF. The DNA for the CDR3 is TGTGCCAGCAGTCCCGGGACAGGGTTCAATCAGCCCCAGCATTTT.

In nucleotides, the CDR3 is TGTGCCAGCAGTCGCGGAAATGAACCCCAGCATTTT. Residues: CASSRGNEPQHF. The chain employs TRBV7-9 and TRBJ1-5, with D unclear. The germline gives CDR1 SEHNR, CDR2 FQNEAQ (reference sequence). Trimming cost V 6 bases and J 10 bases, with 13 bases left between them. This CDR3 contains 12 residues.

This clone showed up just a few times. The rearrangement links TRBV12-3 or TRBV12-4 to TRBJ1-3; perhaps TRBD1 as D (6 bases). The CDR3 length is 12 residues. V lost 8 bases and J lost 4, with 9 bases in between. This CDR3 reads CASGGQGNTIYF. The DNA of the CDR3 is TGTGCCAGCGGCGGACAGGGAAACACCATATATTTT.

J is TRBJ2-1 and V is TRBV6-5; 7 bases match TRBD2. Germline lookup yields CDR1 MNHEY and CDR2 SVGAGI. The ends lost 6 bases at V and 4 bases at J; junction bases unmatched: 6. The CDR3 contains 14 residues. CDR3 residues: CASSAGTTYNEQFF. CDR3 nucleotide sequence: TGTGCCAGCAGCGCCGGGACTACTTACAATGAGCAGTTCTTC.

This chain joins TRBV4-1 and TRBJ2-3; possibly TRBD1 for D (6 bases). The CDR3 totals 14 residues. Per the germline V gene, CDR1 is MGHRA and CDR2 is YSYEKL. The V end lost 4 bases, the J end lost 0 bases, and 8 bases lay between the germline ends. The CDR3 region has the DNA TGCGCCAGCAGCCGGACAGTTAGCACAGATACGCAGTATTTT. Amino acid sequence: CASSRTVSTDTQYF.

In this sample, this clone turned up once. The chain links TRBV7-2 to TRBJ2-7; no definite D call. Germline V CDR1 and CDR2: SGHTA, FQGNSA. CDR3 length equals 13 residues. V dropped 5 bases and J dropped 2 bases, with 10 bases sitting between them. The CDR3 nucleotides are TGTGCCAGCAGCGTAAGACAAACCTACGAGCAGTACTTC. Protein product: CASSVRQTYEQYF.

This clone was seen a few times. The chain links TRBV18 to TRBJ1-5; D gene unclear. CDR1 and CDR2 from the germline V gene are KGHSH and LQKENI. This CDR3 spans 13 amino acids. V was trimmed by 3 bases and J by 6 bases, leaving 9 bases between them. CDR3 protein: CASSPGTGQPQHF. The CDR3 DNA is TGTGCCAGCTCACCGGGTACGGGTCAGCCCCAGCATTTT.

The gene calls are TRBV19 and TRBJ1-6; the match to TRBD1 covers 7 bases. Germline CDR1 and CDR2: LNHDA and SQIVND (reference sequence). The CDR3 spans 13 residues. Trimming at V came to 4 bases and at J to 8 bases, leaving 2 bases not matched to a gene. CDR3 in amino acids: CASSKQGHSPLHF. The CDR3 bases are TGTGCCAGTAGTAAACAGGGGCATTCACCCCTCCACTTT. Full variable domain (remainder filled in from reference TRBV19 and TRBJ1-6): DGGITQSPKYLFRKEGQNVTLSCEQNLNHDAMYWYRQDPGQGLRLIYYSQIVNDFQKGDIAEGYSVSREKKESFPLTVTSAQKNPTAFYLCASSKQGHSPLHFGNGTRLTVT.

The chain carries TRBV5-4 and TRBJ1-2; 9 bases line up with TRBD1. There are 13 residues in the CDR3. V was clipped by 5 bases and J by 3 bases; unmatched bases: 2. CDR1 and CDR2 (germline): SGHNT, YYREEE (reference sequence). In DNA form, the CDR3 reads TGTGCCAGCAGTAGGACAGGGGACTATGGCTACACCTTC. This sequence encodes CASSRTGDYGYTF.

This clone was detected only once. DNA of the CDR3: TGTGCCAGCAGGGAGGGGCGGGAGCTGTTTTTT. It yields the protein CASREGRELFF. The genes are TRBV6-5 and TRBJ2-2; the D gene is possibly TRBD2 (6 bases). There are 11 residues in the CDR3. Germline-derived CDR1 and CDR2 are MNHEY and SVGAGI. V shed 6 bases and J shed 9 bases, with 8 bases lying between them.

The CDR3 is CASSPFGQTRFDYGYTF. CDR3 nucleotides: TGTGCCAGCTCACCCTTTGGACAGACGCGTTTTGACTATGGCTACACCTTC. V usage is TRBV18 and J usage is TRBJ1-2; maybe TRBD1 (6 bases). Deletions cut 3 bases from V and 3 bases from J, with 20 bases between. This CDR3 is built from 17 residues. CDR1 is KGHSH and CDR2 is LQKENI in the germline V gene.

The chain employs TRBV24-1 and TRBJ2-3, with TRBD1 matching 10 bases. The CDR3 loop spans 18 amino acids. Germline trimming cut 4 bases from V and 3 bases from J; bases unmatched to any gene: 12. Germline V gives CDR1 KGHDR, CDR2 SFDVKD. The CDR3 sequence is CATSDPSKDRGGTDTQYF. In DNA, the CDR3 is TGTGCCACCAGTGACCCATCGAAGGACAGGGGGGGGACAGATACGCAGTATTTT.

The chain couples TRBV11-3 to TRBJ2-1; 7 bases match TRBD2. Trimming removed 1 base from V and 3 bases from J; junction bases left unmatched: 0. Per germline, CDR1 SGHNT and CDR2 YENEEA. This CDR3 contains 14 residues. CDR3: CASSLGGGYNEQFF. As DNA, the CDR3 is TGTGCCAGCAGCTTAGGGGGGGGCTACAATGAGCAGTTCTTC.

The genes are TRBV27 and TRBJ1-4; tentative D call: TRBD1 (5 bases). Germline values: CDR1 MNHEY, CDR2 SMNVEV (reference sequence). This CDR3 is built from 15 residues. V was clipped by 6 bases and J by 4 bases, with 15 bases between them. The CDR3 reads CASRPHGAINEKLFF. The CDR3 nucleotides read TGTGCCAGCAGACCCCATGGGGCAATTAATGAAAAACTGTTTTTT.

In its sample, this clone was seen a few times. This chain links TRBV6-5 with TRBJ1-4; 10 nucleotides align to TRBD1. CDR1 is MNHEY, CDR2 SVGAGI, per germline. The CDR3 has 13 amino acids. After removal of 0 bases from V and 11 bases from J, the junction contained 0 bases not matched to a gene. The CDR3 sequence is CASSYSTGGKLFF. The CDR3 DNA is TGTGCCAGCAGTTACTCGACAGGGGGCAAACTGTTTTTT.

V is TRBV5-1 and J is TRBJ1-1; D might be TRBD1 (5 bases). V shed 2 bases and J shed 1 base, with 12 bases lying between them. Germline CDR1 reads SGHRS; CDR2 reads YFSETQ. The CDR3 extends over 15 amino acids. The CDR3 loop is CASSLAVGGNTEAFF. The CDR3 region has the DNA TGCGCCAGCAGCTTAGCCGTGGGGGGGAACACTGAAGCTTTCTTT.

The V and J genes are TRBV13 and TRBJ1-2; tentatively, D is TRBD1 (6 bases). Trimming removed 4 bases from V and 7 bases from J, with 16 bases in between. The CDR3 is 14 amino acids. Germline V CDR1 and CDR2: PRHDT, FYEKMQ (reference sequence). The CDR3 nucleotides are TGTGCCAGCAGCTATGAGACAGGCAGCAGTGGCTACACCTTC. It yields the protein CASSYETGSSGYTF.

The rearrangement uses TRBV19 and TRBJ1-3; the D gene is possibly TRBD1 (6 bases). This CDR3 is 15 amino acids long. Per the germline V gene, CDR1 is LNHDA and CDR2 is SQIVND (reference sequence). The V gene lost 7 bases and the J gene lost 1 base, with 14 bases spanning the gap. This CDR3 is CASTTGWQSGNTIYF. In DNA form, the CDR3 reads TGTGCCAGTACCACAGGGTGGCAATCTGGAAACACCATATATTTT.